The rows below give T cell receptor beta chains drawn from one sample of a study of shared clonotypes between healthy human individuals. Assay: immunoSEQ multiplex PCR; the TCRdb copy retains only in-frame clones and omits some. Here the sample spans about 2.1 million clones, about 92% being singletons. The specimen sequenced was naive CD8+ T cells from PBMCs. The receptor source for this set is a man aged 18-30 years in good health. Some clones in this sample may be carry-over from other donors' samples. The CDR3 runs from the conserved cysteine through the conserved F or W. A D gene is named only where the DNA matches it firmly. A row's size may be missing; if present it is once, few, many or a size class.

J	size	V	D	DNA	CDR3
TRBJ2-2	-	TRBV9	-	TGTGCCAGCAGCGTCAGGGCCAGTGGCGGGGAGCTGTTTTTT	CASSVRASGGELFF
TRBJ2-7	-	TRBV19	-	TGTGCCACCGCGGCCCCGGGAGCCAACCACGAGCAGTACTTC	CATAAPGANHEQYF
TRBJ2-5	-	TRBV18	TRBD1	TGTGCCAGCTCGCCAACAGGGGTCCGATCAAATCAAGAGACCCAGTACTTC	CASSPTGVRSNQETQYF
TRBJ2-1	-	TRBV28	TRBD2	TGTGCCAGACCTTTAACACCAATAATACTAGCGGGGATATACAATGAGCAGTTCTTC	CARPLTPIILAGIYNEQFF
TRBJ1-2	-	TRBV4-3	TRBD1	TGCGCCAGCAGCCAAGGGGTAGAGGGACAGGGTGGCTATGGCTACACCTTC	CASSQGVEGQGGYGYTF
TRBJ2-7	-	TRBV28	-	TGTGCCAAGGACGGGTGCCATACTTACTTC	CAKDGCHTYF
TRBJ2-1	-	TRBV6-5	-	TGTGCCAGCAGCCAGACCGGTTTGACCTACAATGAGCAGTTCTTC	CASSQTGLTYNEQFF
TRBJ2-1	-	TRBV19	-	TGTGCCACCCGCTCGGGGCCAGGGTCTTACAATGAGCAGTTCTTC	CATRSGPGSYNEQFF
TRBJ1-1	-	TRBV19	-	TGTGCCAGTAGTCAAGGGCGGGCAGGCCGTGGCACTGAAGCTTTCTTT	CASSQGRAGRGTEAFF
TRBJ1-2	-	TRBV7-9	-	TGTGCCAGCAGCGCAGAGGGCTTCGGCTACACCTTC	CASSAEGFGYTF
TRBJ1-2	-	TRBV28	-	TGTGCCAGCAGTTTCTTAGAGGATGGCTACACCTTC	CASSFLEDGYTF
TRBJ1-2	-	TRBV9	-	TGTGCCAGCAGCCCATCCGACCCCCGGGGCGGCAGAAACTATGGCTACACCTTC	CASSPSDPRGGRNYGYTF
TRBJ2-3	-	TRBV9	-	TGTGCCAGCAGCGTTGGTCAGGACACAGATACGCAGTATTTT	CASSVGQDTDTQYF
TRBJ2-1	-	TRBV9	TRBD1	TGTGCCAGCAGCCCTTCCCCCGGGACAGGGCAACATGAGCAGTTCTTC	CASSPSPGTGQHEQFF
TRBJ2-2	-	TRBV27	TRBD2	TGTGCCAGCAATACCCGACTAGCGGGAAAAGATAGTGACACCGGGGAGCTGTTTTTT	CASNTRLAGKDSDTGELFF
TRBJ2-5	once	TRBV11-2	TRBD2	TGTGCCAGCAGCTTAGGTTCGGGACTAGCGGTAGAGACCCAGTACTTC	CASSLGSGLAVETQYF
TRBJ2-5	-	TRBV27	-	TGTGCCAGCAGTCAGGGACGAGTAGACACAGAGACCCAGTACTTC	CASSQGRVDTETQYF
TRBJ1-1	-	TRBV27	-	TGTGCCAGCAGTTTAGCCCCAGGGTACGGATCTCCTGAAGCTTTCTTT	CASSLAPGYGSPEAFF
TRBJ2-1	-	TRBV7-9	TRBD1	TGTGCCAGCAGCCCTCCAGGGGGCCCCAATGAGCAGTTCTTC	CASSPPGGPNEQFF
TRBJ1-2	-	TRBV7-9	-	TGTGCCAGCAGCCCCCTCGGGTGGCAAGGCTACACCTTC	CASSPLGWQGYTF
TRBJ2-1	-	TRBV27	TRBD1	TGTGCCAGCAGTTCAGGGGACAGGGCGAACAATGAGCAGTTCTTC	CASSSGDRANNEQFF
TRBJ1-1	-	TRBV14	-	TGTGCCAGCAACCCGCCCCTGGTGCAGGGGACGGTCACTGAAGCTTTCTTT	CASNPPLVQGTVTEAFF
TRBJ2-2	-	TRBV10-2	TRBD2	TGCGCCAGCAGGGAACTAGCGGGAGTCACCGGGGAGCTGTTTTTT	CASRELAGVTGELFF
TRBJ2-4	-	TRBV15	-	TGTGCCACCGGAGACCTCTCCGGGGGCATTCAGTACTTC	CATGDLSGGIQYF
TRBJ2-1	many	TRBV9	TRBD2	TGTGCCAGCAGCGGGACTAGCGACTACGAGAATGAGCAGTTCTTC	CASSGTSDYENEQFF
TRBJ2-1	-	TRBV4-3	TRBD2	TGCGCCAGCAGCCCCCGGGGGGGTGGCGAAAGAGACAATGAGCAGTTCTTC	CASSPRGGGERDNEQFF
TRBJ2-2	-	TRBV27	-	TGTGCCAGCACCTTCCTAGGATCCGGGGAGCTGTTTTTT	CASTFLGSGELFF
TRBJ1-1	-	TRBV6-1	-	TGTGCCAGCAGTGAAGTTGGTAGCCGGGGGGGCCCTGAAGCTTTCTTT	CASSEVGSRGGPEAFF
TRBJ2-7	-	TRBV11-2	-	TGTGCCAGCAGCGATTTCAACAGGTCTGGGGGCTCCTACGAGCAGTACTTC	CASSDFNRSGGSYEQYF
TRBJ2-1	-	TRBV28	TRBD2	TGTGCCAGCAGAAGACTAGCGGGAGGGCCCCATGAGCAGTTCTTC	CASRRLAGGPHEQFF
TRBJ2-1	once	TRBV7-3	-	TGTGCCAGCAGCGCCACAGGGTCCGGCAATGAGCAGTTCTTC	CASSATGSGNEQFF
TRBJ2-1	-	TRBV9	-	TGTGCCAGCAGCGTAGTCGTCGGGCAGTACAATGAGCAGTTCTTC	CASSVVVGQYNEQFF
TRBJ2-3	-	TRBV4-1	-	TGCGCCAGTCAACAGGGCTCCAGGGGCACAGATACGCAGTATTTT	CASQQGSRGTDTQYF
TRBJ1-2	-	TRBV4-1	-	TGCGCCAGCAGCCCGAGGGGGGGAAACTATGGCTACACCTTC	CASSPRGGNYGYTF
TRBJ2-5	-	TRBV27	-	TGTGCCAGCAGTTTATGGGGCCGGGGGGAGACCCAGTACTTC	CASSLWGRGETQYF
TRBJ1-5	once	TRBV15	-	TGTGCCACCAGCACACTGGGAGGGGTTCAGCCCCAGCATTTT	CATSTLGGVQPQHF
TRBJ1-2	-	TRBV7-2	-	TGTGCCAGCAGCTTAGTAACAGGGTCTAACTATGGCTACACCTTC	CASSLVTGSNYGYTF
TRBJ1-2	-	TRBV6-5	-	TGTGCCAGCAGTTACTCGAGTCTCTCGGCGGGCTACACCTTC	CASSYSSLSAGYTF
TRBJ1-1	few	TRBV7-9	-	TGTGCCAGCAGCTTATGGCAGAACACTGAAGCTTTCTTT	CASSLWQNTEAFF
TRBJ2-7	-	TRBV7-9	TRBD1	TGTGCCAGCAGCTTAGAGGGACAGTCAGCCTACGAGCAGTACTTC	CASSLEGQSAYEQYF
TRBJ1-1	-	TRBV30	-	TGTGCCGCGGACAGTAAAAGGGTTGGGGACACTGAAGCTTTCTTT	CAADSKRVGDTEAFF